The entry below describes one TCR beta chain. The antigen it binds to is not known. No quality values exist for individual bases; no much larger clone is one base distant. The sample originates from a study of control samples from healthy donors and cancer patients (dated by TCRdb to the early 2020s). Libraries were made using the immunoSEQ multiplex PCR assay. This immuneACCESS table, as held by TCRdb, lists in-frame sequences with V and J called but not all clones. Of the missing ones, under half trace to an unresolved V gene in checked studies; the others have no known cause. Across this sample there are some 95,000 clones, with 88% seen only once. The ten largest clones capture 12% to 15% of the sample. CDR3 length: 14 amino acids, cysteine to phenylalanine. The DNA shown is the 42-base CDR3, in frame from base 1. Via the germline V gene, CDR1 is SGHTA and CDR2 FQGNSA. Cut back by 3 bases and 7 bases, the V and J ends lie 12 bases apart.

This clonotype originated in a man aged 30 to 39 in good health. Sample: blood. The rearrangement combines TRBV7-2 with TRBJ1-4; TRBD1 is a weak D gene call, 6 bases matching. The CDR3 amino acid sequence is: CASSFGGASEKLFF. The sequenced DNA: TGTGCCAGCAGCTTTGGGGGGGCGAGTGAAAAACTGTTTTTT.